The 8 T cell receptor beta chains given below trace back to one sample, sequenced in a study of post-analysis software for immune sequencing data. Prepared TCR beta cDNA libraries contained unique molecular identifiers. TCRdb re-derived calls from the PCR reads in MiXCR, one entry per CDR3 protein. The sample consists of around 440,000 distinct CDR3 sequences, roughly 45% of them appearing once. No antigens are known for them. Notes on the study in general: Controls showed lower frequencies than patients for roughly 5 TRBV segments, and TRBV5-6, TRBV5-1 and TRBV20-1 were among these.

What was sequenced was blood. The receptors were sampled from a girl under 18 with multiple sclerosis.

The gene calls are TRBV7-2 and TRBJ1-2, with 10 bases identical to TRBD1. The CDR3 runs to 14 residues. Germline CDR1 reads SGHTA; CDR2 reads FQGNSA. V trimming: 4 bases; J trimming: 6 bases; junction bases outside the gene matches: 5. CDR3 protein: CASSSPGQGDGYTF. Written as DNA, the CDR3 is TGTGCCAGCAGCTCGCCTGGACAGGGGGATGGCTACACCTTC.

This clonotype has more than one count but fewer than ten. This chain uses TRBV6-5 with TRBJ1-2; D unresolved. The germline gives CDR1 MNHEY, CDR2 SVGAGI. Trimming removed 0 bases at V and 0 bases at J, with 23 bases between. This CDR3 contains 20 residues. CDR3 residues: CASSYSMLGGYVDANYGYTF. CDR3 DNA sequence: TGTGCCAGCAGTTACTCGATGCTGGGTGGATACGTCGACGCTAACTATGGCTACACCTTC.

This clonotype has a handful of counts. This chain connects TRBV5-1 to TRBJ2-5; TRBD1 agrees at 7 bases. CDR1 SGHRS and CDR2 YFSETQ come from the germline V gene. V was pared by 3 bases and J by 2 bases, with 1 base of the junction left unmatched. CDR3 length: 13 residues. The CDR3 region is CASSSTGQETQYF. The CDR3, as DNA: TGCGCCAGCAGCTCGACAGGGCAAGAGACCCAGTACTTC.

Only a few counts were recorded for this clonotype. V usage is TRBV3-1 and J usage is TRBJ2-1; D not certain. Germline loops: CDR1 LGHDT, CDR2 YNNKEL (reference sequence). The ends were cut back, 0 bases at V and 7 bases at J, with 7 bases in the middle. There are 13 residues in the CDR3. CDR3 DNA sequence: TGTGCCAGCAGCCAAGATCAAGATAATGAGCAGTTCTTC. Protein sequence: CASSQDQDNEQFF.

The rearrangement uses TRBV7-2 and TRBJ2-3, with unresolved D. The CDR3 contains 15 residues. CDR1 SGHTA and CDR2 FQGNSA come from the germline V gene. V was trimmed by 3 bases and J by 2 bases, leaving 12 bases between them. The CDR3 loop reads CASSFSGRDTDTQYF. DNA of the CDR3: TGTGCCAGCAGCTTTTCGGGTAGAGACACAGATACGCAGTATTTT.

This clonotype appeared a few times. J is TRBJ2-4 and V is TRBV2; possibly TRBD2 for D (5 bases). The DNA end lines up better with TRBJ2-7; the J call may be wrong. Germline CDR1 reads SNHLY; CDR2 reads FYNNEI. The CDR3 runs to 14 residues. The CDR3 DNA reads TGTGCCAGCAATGTGGAGACTATGACCTACGAGCAGTACTTC. Translated, it gives CASNVETMTYEQYF.

The chain has TRBV10-3 and TRBJ1-1; D remains ambiguous. The CDR3 sequence is 12 residues long. Germline V gives CDR1 ENHRY, CDR2 SYGVKD. Trimming pared 2 bases from V and 4 bases from J, leaving 5 bases between. The CDR3 DNA reads TGTGCCATCAGTGAGGTCGGCACTGAAGCTTTCTTT. This encodes CAISEVGTEAFF.

Comment on this clonotype: A read error may account for a junction end that differs from germline. The chain joins TRBV29-1 to TRBJ2-3, with a possible D match to TRBD2 (6 bases). The CDR3 is 13 residues long. Germline lookup yields CDR1 SQVTM and CDR2 ANQGSEA. The CDR3 is CSLMGGSTGTQYF. The CDR3 DNA follows: TGCAGCCTCATGGGGGGAAGCACAGGTACGCAGTATTTT.